This TCR beta chain was observed in a study of beta chain features in type 1 diabetes. Every single donor gave one heparinised blood draw, and these averaged roughly 100 mL. CD4+ naive, central memory, regulatory and stem cell-like memory cells were sorted via CD45RO/CCR7/CD25/CD127/CD95/CD27. This clone was seen more than once but under ten times. The target antigen is unknown. The sequenced template was cDNA made from the entire isolated RNA. Repertoires were generated with immunoSEQ multiplex PCR, while TCRdb's copy carries only in-frame clones and drops some. This sample has hundreds of thousands of clones, with roughly 12% found just once. Per germline, CDR1 SGDLS and CDR2 YYNGEE. The junction had 8 bases not matched to a gene; V was cut back by 4 bases and J by 2 bases. The CDR3 totals 16 residues. Study-level findings and limits: There was a moderate but significant shortening of TCRB CDR3s in all four CD4+ subsets of Type 1 diabetes patients. A cDNA-based sequencing approach could over-represent cells with high TCR expression.

The clonotype originates from a woman under 30 with type 1 diabetes. Sequencing was done on a sample of naive CD4+ T cells from blood. The chain recombines TRBV9 with TRBJ2-2, with 7 bases fitting TRBD1. The CDR3 is CASSPHRGTNTGELFF. The CDR3 DNA follows: TGTGCCAGCAGCCCCCACAGGGGAACCAACACCGGGGAGCTGTTTTTT. The full variable domain, rest sourced from reference TRBV9 and TRBJ2-2, is DSGVTQTPKHLITATGQRVTLRCSPRSGDLSVYWYQQSLDQGLQFLIQYYNGEERAKGNILERFSAQQFPDLHSELNLSSLELGDSALYFCASSPHRGTNTGELFFGEGSRLTVL.